The source of this T cell receptor beta chain is a study of monozygotic twins with inflammatory bowel disease. Study-wide points: The sharing of clonotypes with others was lower in IBD patients than in healthy twins, especially with disease activity.

TCRdb reprocessed the 5' RACE reads; each CDR3 protein has one entry and no DNA is given. The ten most abundant clones cover 5.6% of a sample with about 300,000 distinct CDR3 sequences. Of note for this clonotype: Its antigen is not identified.

Someone took an approximately 2.4 ml blood sample from each of the donors. The sequenced material came from blood. The receptor comes from a human donor with ulcerative colitis or Crohn's disease, or a healthy co-twin of an affected twin (not recorded which).

CDR3 amino acids: CASSLVGGGPQETQYF. The chain recombines TRBV7-2 with TRBJ2-5; with no DNA, the TCRdb D assignment of TRBD1 cannot be verified. There are 16 residues in the CDR3. The germline CDR1 and CDR2 sequences are SGHTA and FQGNSA.